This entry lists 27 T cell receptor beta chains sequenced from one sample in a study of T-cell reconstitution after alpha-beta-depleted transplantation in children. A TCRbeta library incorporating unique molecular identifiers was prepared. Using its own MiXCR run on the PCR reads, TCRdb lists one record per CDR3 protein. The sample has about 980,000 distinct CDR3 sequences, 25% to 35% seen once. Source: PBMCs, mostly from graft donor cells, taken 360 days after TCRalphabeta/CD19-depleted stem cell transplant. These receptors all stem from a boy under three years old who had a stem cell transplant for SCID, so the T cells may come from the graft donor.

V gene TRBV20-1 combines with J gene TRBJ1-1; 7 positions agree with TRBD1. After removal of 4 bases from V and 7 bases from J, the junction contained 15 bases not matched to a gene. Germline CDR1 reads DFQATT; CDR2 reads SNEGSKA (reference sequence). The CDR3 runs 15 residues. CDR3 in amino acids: CSATRQGVGGNEAFF. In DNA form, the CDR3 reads TGCAGTGCTACCCGACAGGGTGTGGGGGGTAATGAAGCTTTCTTT.

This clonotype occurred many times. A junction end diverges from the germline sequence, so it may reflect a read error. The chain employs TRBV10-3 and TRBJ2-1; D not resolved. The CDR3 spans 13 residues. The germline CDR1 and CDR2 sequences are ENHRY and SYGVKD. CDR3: CAISGLSNNEQFF. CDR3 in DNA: TGTGCCATCAGTGGCCTCTCCAACAATGAGCAGTTCTTC.

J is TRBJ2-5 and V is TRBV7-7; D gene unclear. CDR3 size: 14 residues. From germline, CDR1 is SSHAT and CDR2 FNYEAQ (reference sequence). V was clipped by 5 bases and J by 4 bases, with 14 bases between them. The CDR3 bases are TGTGCCAGCAGCCCCCGGGCCCTAACAGAGACCCAGTACTTC. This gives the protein CASSPRALTETQYF.

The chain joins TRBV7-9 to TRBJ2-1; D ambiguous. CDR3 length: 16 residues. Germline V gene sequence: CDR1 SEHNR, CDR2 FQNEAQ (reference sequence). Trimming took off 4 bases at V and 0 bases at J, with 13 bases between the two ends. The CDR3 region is CASSWNSRPSYNEQFF. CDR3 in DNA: TGTGCCAGCAGCTGGAACAGCCGCCCCTCCTACAATGAGCAGTTCTTC.

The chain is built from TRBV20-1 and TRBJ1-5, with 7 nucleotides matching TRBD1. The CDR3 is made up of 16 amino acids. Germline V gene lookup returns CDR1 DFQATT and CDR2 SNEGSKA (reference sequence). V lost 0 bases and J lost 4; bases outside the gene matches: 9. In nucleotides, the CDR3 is TGCAGTGCTAGAGACCCGAGACAGGGCTCTAATCAGCCCCAGCATTTT. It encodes CSARDPRQGSNQPQHF.

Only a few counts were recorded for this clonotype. CDR3 coding DNA: TGTGCCAGCAGGAGGGGTCAGGGCACTGAAGCTTTCTTT. Amino acids: CASRRGQGTEAFF. The genes are TRBV6-1 and TRBJ1-1; D may be TRBD1 (5 bases). The V gene lost 6 bases and the J gene lost 4 bases, with 12 bases spanning the gap. The length of the CDR3 is 13 residues. Germline CDR1 MNHNS, CDR2 SASEGT.

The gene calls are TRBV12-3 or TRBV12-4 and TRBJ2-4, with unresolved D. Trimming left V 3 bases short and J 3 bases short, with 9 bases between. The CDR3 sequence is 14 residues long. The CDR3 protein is CASSFMAYKNIQYF. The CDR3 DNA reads TGTGCCAGCAGTTTCATGGCCTACAAAAACATTCAGTACTTC.

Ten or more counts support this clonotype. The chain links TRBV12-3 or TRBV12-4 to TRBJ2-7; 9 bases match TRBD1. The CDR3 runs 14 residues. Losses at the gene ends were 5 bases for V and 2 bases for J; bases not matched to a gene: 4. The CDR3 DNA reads TGTGCCAGCAGTCGTGGGACAGGGACCTACGAGCAGTACTTC. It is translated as CASSRGTGTYEQYF.

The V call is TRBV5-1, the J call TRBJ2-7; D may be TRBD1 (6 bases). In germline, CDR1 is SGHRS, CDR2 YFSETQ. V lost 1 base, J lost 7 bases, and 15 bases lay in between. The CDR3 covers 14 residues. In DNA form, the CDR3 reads TGCGCCAGCAGCTTGTCCCAGGGGCTGGGGGAGCAGTACTTC. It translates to CASSLSQGLGEQYF. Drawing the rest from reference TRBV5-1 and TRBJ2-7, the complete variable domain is KAGVTQTPRYLIKTRGQQVTLSCSPISGHRSVSWYQQTPGQGLQFLFEYFSETQRNKGNFPGRFSGRQFSNSRSEMNVSTLELGDSALYLCASSLSQGLGEQYFGPGTRLTVT.

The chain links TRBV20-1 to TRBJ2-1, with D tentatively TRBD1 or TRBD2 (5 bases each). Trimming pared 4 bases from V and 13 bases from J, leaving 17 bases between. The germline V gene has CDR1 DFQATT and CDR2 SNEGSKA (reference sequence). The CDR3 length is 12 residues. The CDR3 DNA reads TGCAGTGCTATTCCCCGGGGACGCGAACAGTTCTTC. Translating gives CSAIPRGREQFF.

CDR3 loop: CSAPQGKSDTQYF. The CDR3 DNA is TGCAGTGCTCCCCAGGGGAAATCGGATACGCAGTATTTT. The chain carries TRBV20-1 and TRBJ2-3; tentatively, D is TRBD1 (6 bases). V lost 5 bases, J lost 6 bases, and 15 bases lay in between. CDR1 is DFQATT and CDR2 is SNEGSKA in the germline V gene (reference sequence). The CDR3 is made up of 13 amino acids.

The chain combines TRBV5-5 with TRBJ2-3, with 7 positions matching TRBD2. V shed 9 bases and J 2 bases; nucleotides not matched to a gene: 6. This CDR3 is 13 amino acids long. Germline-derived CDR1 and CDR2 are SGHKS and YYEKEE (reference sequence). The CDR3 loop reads CATGLVPTDTQYF. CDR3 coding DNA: TGTGCCACCGGACTAGTGCCCACAGATACGCAGTATTTT. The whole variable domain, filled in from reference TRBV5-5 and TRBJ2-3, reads DAGVTQSPTHLIKTRGQQVTLRCSPISGHKSVSWYQQVLGQGPQFIFQYYEKEERGRGNFPDRFSARQFPNYSSELNVNALLLGDSALYLCATGLVPTDTQYFGPGTRLTVL.

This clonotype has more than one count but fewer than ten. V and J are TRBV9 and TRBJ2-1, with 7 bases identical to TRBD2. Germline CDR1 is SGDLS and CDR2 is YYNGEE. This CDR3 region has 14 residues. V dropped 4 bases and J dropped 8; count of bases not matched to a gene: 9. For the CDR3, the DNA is TGTGCCAGCAGCCCACGGGGGGTAATGGATGAGCAGTTCTTC. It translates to CASSPRGVMDEQFF.

The CDR3 sequence: CASSPEQSYGYTF. The CDR3 nucleotides are TGTGCCAGCTCACCAGAACAGTCCTATGGCTACACCTTC. This chain connects TRBV18 to TRBJ1-2, with no clear D. This CDR3 has 13 amino acids. Germline CDR1 is KGHSH and CDR2 is LQKENI. V dropped 2 bases and J dropped 4 bases, with 8 bases sitting between them.

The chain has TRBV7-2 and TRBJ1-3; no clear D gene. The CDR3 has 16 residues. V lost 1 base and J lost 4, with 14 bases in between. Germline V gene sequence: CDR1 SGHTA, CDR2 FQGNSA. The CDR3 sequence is CASSLVWGTPGNTIYF. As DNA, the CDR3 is TGTGCCAGCAGCTTAGTATGGGGAACGCCCGGAAACACCATATATTTT.

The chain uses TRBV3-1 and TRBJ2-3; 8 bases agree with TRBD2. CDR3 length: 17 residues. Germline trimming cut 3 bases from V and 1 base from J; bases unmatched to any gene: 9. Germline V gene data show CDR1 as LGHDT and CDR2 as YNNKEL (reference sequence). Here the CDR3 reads CASSHKPRTSRTDTQYF. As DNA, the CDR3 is TGTGCCAGCAGCCACAAACCGAGGACTAGCCGCACAGATACGCAGTATTTT.

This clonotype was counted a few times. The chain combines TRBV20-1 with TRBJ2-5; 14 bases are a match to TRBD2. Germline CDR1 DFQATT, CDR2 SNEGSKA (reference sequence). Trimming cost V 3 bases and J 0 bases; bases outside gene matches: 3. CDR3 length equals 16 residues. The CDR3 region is CSARGTSGGHQETQYF. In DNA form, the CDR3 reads TGCAGTGCTAGGGGGACTAGCGGGGGCCACCAAGAGACCCAGTACTTC.

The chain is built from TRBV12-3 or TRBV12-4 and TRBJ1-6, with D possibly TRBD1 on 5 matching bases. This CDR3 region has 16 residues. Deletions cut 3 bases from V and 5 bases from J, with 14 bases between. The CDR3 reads CASSLGRPANNSPLHF. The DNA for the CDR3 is TGTGCCAGCAGTTTGGGGCGCCCCGCGAATAATTCACCCCTCCACTTT.

CDR3 region: CASRPQSLTVIQETQYF. In DNA, the CDR3 is TGCGCCAGCAGACCCCAATCTCTCACGGTAATCCAAGAGACCCAGTACTTC. The chain employs TRBV5-1 and TRBJ2-5; D remains unclear. Germline loops: CDR1 SGHRS, CDR2 YFSETQ. Deletions cut 5 bases from V and 1 base from J, with 21 bases between. This CDR3 spans 17 amino acids.

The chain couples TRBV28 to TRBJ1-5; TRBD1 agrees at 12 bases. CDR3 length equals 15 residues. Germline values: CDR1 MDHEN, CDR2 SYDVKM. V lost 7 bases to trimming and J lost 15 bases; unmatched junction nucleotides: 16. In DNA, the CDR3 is TGTGCCAGCAACAAGGTCGGGGACAGGGGGCTGATCGGGCATTTT. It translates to CASNKVGDRGLIGHF.

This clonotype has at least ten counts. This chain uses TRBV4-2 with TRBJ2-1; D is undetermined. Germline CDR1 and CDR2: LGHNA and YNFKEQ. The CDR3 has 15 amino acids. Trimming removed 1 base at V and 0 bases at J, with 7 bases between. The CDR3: CASSQGSSSYNEQFF. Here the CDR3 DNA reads TGTGCCAGCAGCCAAGGATCGAGCTCCTACAATGAGCAGTTCTTC.

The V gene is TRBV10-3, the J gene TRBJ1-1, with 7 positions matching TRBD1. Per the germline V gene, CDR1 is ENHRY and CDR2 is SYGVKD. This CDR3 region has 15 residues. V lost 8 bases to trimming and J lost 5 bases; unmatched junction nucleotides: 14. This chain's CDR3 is CAIGEPQGGGTEAFF. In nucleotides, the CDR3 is TGTGCCATCGGCGAACCCCAGGGGGGAGGAACTGAAGCTTTCTTT.

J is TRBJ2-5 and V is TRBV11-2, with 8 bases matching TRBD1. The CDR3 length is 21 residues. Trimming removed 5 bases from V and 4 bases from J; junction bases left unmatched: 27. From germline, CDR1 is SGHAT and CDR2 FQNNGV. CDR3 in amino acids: CASSTTTLTSDRGGGRETQYF. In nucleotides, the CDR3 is TGTGCCAGCAGCACAACAACCCTAACCTCAGACAGGGGAGGTGGCCGAGAGACCCAGTACTTC.

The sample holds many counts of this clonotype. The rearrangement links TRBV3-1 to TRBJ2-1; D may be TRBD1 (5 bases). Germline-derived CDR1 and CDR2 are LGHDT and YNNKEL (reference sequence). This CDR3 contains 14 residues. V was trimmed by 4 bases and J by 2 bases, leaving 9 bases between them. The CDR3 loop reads CASSPETAYNEQFF. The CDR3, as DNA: TGTGCCAGCAGCCCAGAGACAGCCTACAATGAGCAGTTCTTC.

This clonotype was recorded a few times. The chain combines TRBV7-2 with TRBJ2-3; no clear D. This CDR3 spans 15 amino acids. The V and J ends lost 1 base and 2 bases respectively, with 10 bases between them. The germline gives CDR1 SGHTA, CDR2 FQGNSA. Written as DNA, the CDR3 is TGTGCCAGCAGCTTAGTTCCGGTAACCACAGATACGCAGTATTTT. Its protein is CASSLVPVTTDTQYF.

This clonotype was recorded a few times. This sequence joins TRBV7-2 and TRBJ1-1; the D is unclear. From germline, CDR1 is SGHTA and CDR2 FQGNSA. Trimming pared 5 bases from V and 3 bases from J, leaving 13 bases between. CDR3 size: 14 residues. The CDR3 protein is CASSASDWDTEAFF. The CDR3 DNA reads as TGTGCCAGCAGCGCCTCTGACTGGGACACTGAAGCTTTCTTT. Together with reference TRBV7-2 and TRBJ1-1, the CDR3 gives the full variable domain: GAGVSQSPSNKVTEKGKDVELRCDPISGHTALYWYRQSLGQGLEFLIYFQGNSAPDKSGLPSDRFSAERTGGSVSTLTIQRTQQEDSAVYLCASSASDWDTEAFFGQGTRLTVV.

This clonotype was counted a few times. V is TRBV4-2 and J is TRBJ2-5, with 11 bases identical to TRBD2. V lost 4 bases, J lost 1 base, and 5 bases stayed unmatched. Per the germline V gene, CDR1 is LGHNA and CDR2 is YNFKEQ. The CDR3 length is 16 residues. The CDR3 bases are TGTGCCAGCAGCCTTACTAGCGGGGGTTTCCAAGAGACCCAGTACTTC. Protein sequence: CASSLTSGGFQETQYF.